The clone carrying this T cell receptor beta chain showed up just once. The Seattle site enrolled patients during active infection and followed them longitudinally. The entry originates in a study of blood T cell repertoires in COVID-19. On the study more broadly: T cells, B-cell-depleted T cells, or PBMCs provided the cDNA or gDNA that served as material.

Measured with immunoSEQ multiplex PCR; TCRdb has only the in-frame clones, and not every one. In the table there are 89,000 or so clones, more than 80% of which are singletons. With 4 bases removed from V and 4 bases from J, the gap between germline ends came to 15 bases. The germline CDR1 and CDR2 sequences are SGHRS and YFSETQ. There are 14 residues in the CDR3. The sequencing input was peripheral blood. The chain is built from TRBV5-1 and TRBJ2-7, with D possibly being TRBD1 (6 bases). The receptor was derived from a middle-aged man with COVID-19, enrolled during active disease. The CDR3 is CASSPGQLRYEQYF. The CDR3 bases are TGCGCCAGCAGCCCGGGACAACTCCGTTACGAGCAGTACTTC.